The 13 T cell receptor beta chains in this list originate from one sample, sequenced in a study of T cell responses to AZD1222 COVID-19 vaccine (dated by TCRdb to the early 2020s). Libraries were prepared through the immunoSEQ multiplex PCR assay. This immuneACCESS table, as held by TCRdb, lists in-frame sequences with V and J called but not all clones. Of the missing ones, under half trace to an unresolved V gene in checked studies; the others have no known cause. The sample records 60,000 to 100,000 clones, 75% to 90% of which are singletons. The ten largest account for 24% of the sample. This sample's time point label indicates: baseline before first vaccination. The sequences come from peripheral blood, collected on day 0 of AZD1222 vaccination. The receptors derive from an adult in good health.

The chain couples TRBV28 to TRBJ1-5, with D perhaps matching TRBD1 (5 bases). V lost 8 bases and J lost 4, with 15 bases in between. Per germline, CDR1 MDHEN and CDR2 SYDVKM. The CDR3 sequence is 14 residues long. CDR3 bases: TGTGCCAGCGCCCTCCTCCAGGGAAATCAGCCCCAGCATTTT. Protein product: CASALLQGNQPQHF.

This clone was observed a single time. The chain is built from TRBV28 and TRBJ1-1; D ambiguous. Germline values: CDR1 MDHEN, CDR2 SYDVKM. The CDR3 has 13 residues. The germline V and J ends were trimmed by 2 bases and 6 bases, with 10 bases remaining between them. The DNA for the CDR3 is TGTGCCAGCAGTTTAAGCACCCAGGCTGAAGCTTTCTTT. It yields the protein CASSLSTQAEAFF.

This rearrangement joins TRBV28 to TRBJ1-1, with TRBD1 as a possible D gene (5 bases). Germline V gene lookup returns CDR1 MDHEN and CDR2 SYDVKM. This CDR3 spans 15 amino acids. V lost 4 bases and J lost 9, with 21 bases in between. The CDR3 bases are TGTGCCAGCAGTTCTGGGGGAGGGAACGTTATTAAAGCTTTCTTT. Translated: CASSSGGGNVIKAFF.

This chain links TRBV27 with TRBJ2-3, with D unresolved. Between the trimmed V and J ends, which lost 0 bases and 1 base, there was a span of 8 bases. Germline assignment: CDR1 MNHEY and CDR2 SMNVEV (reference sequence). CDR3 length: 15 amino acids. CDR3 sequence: CASSLSHLGTDTQYF. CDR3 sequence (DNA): TGTGCCAGCAGTTTATCGCATCTCGGCACAGATACGCAGTATTTT.

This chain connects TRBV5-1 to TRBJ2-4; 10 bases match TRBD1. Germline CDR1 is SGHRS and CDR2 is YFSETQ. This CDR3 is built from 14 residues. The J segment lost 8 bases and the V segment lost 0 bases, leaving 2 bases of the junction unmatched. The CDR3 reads CASSLEGQGHIQYF. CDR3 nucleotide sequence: TGCGCCAGCAGCTTGGAGGGACAGGGGCACATTCAGTACTTC.

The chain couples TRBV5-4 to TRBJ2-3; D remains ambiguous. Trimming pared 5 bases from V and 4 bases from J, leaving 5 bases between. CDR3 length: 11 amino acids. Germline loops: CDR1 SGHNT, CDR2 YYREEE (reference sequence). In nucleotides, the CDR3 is TGTGCCAGCAGTGTGGCAGATACGCAGTATTTT. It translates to CASSVADTQYF.

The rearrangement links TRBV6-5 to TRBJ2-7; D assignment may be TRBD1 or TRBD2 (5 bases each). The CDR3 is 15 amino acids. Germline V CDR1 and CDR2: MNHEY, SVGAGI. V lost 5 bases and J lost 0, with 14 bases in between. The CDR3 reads CASSRRDGNSYEQYF. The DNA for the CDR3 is TGTGCCAGCAGTCGCAGGGACGGAAACTCCTACGAGCAGTACTTC.

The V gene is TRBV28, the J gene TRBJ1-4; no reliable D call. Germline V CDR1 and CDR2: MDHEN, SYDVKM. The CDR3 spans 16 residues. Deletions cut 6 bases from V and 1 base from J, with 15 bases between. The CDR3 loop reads CASRLPKGGTNEKLFF. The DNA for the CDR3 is TGTGCCAGCAGATTACCTAAAGGTGGAACTAATGAAAAACTGTTTTTT.

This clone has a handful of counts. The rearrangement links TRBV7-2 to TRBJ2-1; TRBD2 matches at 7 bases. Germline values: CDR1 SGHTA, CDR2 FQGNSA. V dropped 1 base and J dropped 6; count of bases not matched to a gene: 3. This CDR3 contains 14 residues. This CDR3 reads CASSLDPSGNEQFF. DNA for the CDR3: TGTGCCAGCAGCTTAGATCCTAGCGGCAATGAGCAGTTCTTC.

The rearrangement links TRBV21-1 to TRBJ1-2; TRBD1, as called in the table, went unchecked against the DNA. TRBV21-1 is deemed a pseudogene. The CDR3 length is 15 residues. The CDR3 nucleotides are TGTGCCAGGACAGGGAGTAGAGGGGAGGACTATGGCTACACCTTC. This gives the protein CARTGSRGEDYGYTF.

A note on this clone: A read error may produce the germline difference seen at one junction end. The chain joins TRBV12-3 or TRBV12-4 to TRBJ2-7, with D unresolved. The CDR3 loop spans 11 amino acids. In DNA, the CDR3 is TGTGCCAGCAGTTTAGGATCAAAGACCCACTTC. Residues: CASSLGSKTHF.

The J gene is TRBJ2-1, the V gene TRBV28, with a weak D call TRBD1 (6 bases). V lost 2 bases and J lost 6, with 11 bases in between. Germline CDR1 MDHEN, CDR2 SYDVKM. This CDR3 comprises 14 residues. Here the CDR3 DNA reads TGTGCCAGCAGTTTAAACAGGGTGTCCAATGAGCAGTTCTTC. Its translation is CASSLNRVSNEQFF.

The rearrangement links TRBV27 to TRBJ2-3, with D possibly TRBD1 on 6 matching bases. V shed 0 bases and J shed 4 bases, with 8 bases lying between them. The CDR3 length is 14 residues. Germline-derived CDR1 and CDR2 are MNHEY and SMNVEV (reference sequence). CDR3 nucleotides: TGTGCCAGCAGTTTATCGGCAGGGGCAGATACGCAGTATTTT. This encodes CASSLSAGADTQYF.